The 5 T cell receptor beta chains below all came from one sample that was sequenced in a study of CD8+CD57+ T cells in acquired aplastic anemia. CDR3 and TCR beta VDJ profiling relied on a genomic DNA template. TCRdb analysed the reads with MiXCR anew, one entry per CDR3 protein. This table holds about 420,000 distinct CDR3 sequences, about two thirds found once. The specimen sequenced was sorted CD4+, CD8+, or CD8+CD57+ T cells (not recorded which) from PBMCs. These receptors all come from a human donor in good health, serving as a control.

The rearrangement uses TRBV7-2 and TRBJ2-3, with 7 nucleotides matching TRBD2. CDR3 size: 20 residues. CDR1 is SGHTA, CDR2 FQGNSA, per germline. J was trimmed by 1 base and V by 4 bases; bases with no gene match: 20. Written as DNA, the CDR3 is TGTGCCAGCAGCTCGAGGCCCAGCGGAGTTTACGCGGGGGGCACAGATACGCAGTATTTT. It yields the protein CASSSRPSGVYAGGTDTQYF.

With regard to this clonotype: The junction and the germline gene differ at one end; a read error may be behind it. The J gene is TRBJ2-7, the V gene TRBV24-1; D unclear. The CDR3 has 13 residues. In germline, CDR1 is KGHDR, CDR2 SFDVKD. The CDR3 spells CTTSDLGTYEQYF. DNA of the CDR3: TGTACCACCAGTGACTTAGGCACCTACGAGCAGTACTTC.

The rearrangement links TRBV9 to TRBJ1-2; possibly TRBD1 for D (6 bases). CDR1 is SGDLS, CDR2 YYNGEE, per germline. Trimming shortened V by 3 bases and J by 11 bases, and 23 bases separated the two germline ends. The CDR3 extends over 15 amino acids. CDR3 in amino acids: CASSEGGGADTQYTF. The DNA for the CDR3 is TGTGCCAGCAGCGAAGGCGGGGGGGCGGATACGCAGTACACCTTC.

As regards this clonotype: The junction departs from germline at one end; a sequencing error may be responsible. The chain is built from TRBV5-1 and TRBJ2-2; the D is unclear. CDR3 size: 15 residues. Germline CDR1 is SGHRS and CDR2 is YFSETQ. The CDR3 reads CASSLQEPITGELFF. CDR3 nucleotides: TGTGCCAGCAGCTTGCAGGAACCGATCACCGGGGAGCTGTTTTTT.

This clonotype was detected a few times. CDR3 region: CASTLSGPQVGGGQGTDTQYF. The CDR3 region has the DNA TGTGCCAGCACCCTCTCGGGGCCCCAAGTAGGAGGGGGGCAGGGCACAGATACGCAGTATTTT. The rearrangement uses TRBV7-8 and TRBJ2-3; D may match TRBD1 or TRBD2 (6 bases each). The CDR3 length is 21 residues. From germline, CDR1 is SGHVS and CDR2 FQNEAQ. The V end was cut by 7 bases, the J end by 1 base, with 33 bases between. Together with reference TRBV7-8 and TRBJ2-3, the CDR3 gives the full variable domain: GAGVSQSPRYKVAKRGQDVALRCDPISGHVSLFWYQQALGQGPEFLTYFQNEAQLDKSGLPSDRFFAERPEGSVSTLKIQRTQQEDSAVYLCASTLSGPQVGGGQGTDTQYFGPGTRLTVL.